Each of the 17 T cell receptor beta chains below was sequenced from the same sample in a study of somatic mutations in cytotoxic T cells in rheumatoid arthritis (dated by TCRdb to 2015 to 2018). The method was the immunoSEQ multiplex PCR assay. TCRdb took over this immuneACCESS table, retaining in-frame rearrangements with V and J assigned. Such tables are incomplete; in checked studies, under half of the missing clones stem from an unresolved V gene, and the remainder is unexplained. In this sample the table shows about 14,000 clones, 90% to 95% of which occur a single time. Together, the top ten hold around 17% of the sample. Sequencing was done on a sample of CD4+ T cells sorted from blood. The receptors were sampled from an older man with rheumatoid arthritis.

The rearrangement joins TRBV5-4 to TRBJ2-1, with TRBD2 matching 9 bases. CDR3 length: 16 amino acids. CDR1 is SGHNT, CDR2 YYREEE, per germline (reference sequence). Trimming took 0 bases from V and 9 from J; bases not matched to a gene: 10. The CDR3 DNA reads TGTGCCAGCAGCTTGGGAGGTGTTAGCGGGAGTTTTGAGCAGTTCTTC. Protein: CASSLGGVSGSFEQFF.

The CDR3 coding sequence is TGTGCCAGCAGTGTGCGGGAGGGGTATGGCTACACCTTC. This codes for CASSVREGYGYTF. The chain carries TRBV2 and TRBJ1-2; D is perhaps TRBD1 (5 bases). CDR3 size: 13 residues. V lost 4 bases and J 5 bases, leaving 11 bases between the germline ends. CDR1 SNHLY and CDR2 FYNNEI come from the germline V gene. Complete variable domain (other parts from reference TRBV2 and TRBJ1-2): EPEVTQTPSHQVTQMGQEVILRCVPISNHLYFYWYRQILGQKVEFLVSFYNNEISEKSEIFDDQFSVERPDGSNFTLKIRSTKLEDSAMYFCASSVREGYGYTFGSGTRLTVV.

V is TRBV7-9 and J is TRBJ2-1; 7 bases are shared with TRBD2. The CDR3 extends over 14 amino acids. Germline loops: CDR1 SEHNR, CDR2 FQNEAQ (reference sequence). After removal of 7 bases from V and 3 bases from J, the junction contained 6 bases not matched to a gene. The CDR3 DNA reads as TGTGCCAGCAAGGGGCTAGCGGACTACAATGAGCAGTTCTTC. It translates to CASKGLADYNEQFF.

Only one count was recorded for this clone. The chain carries TRBV5-4 and TRBJ1-2; 7 nucleotides agree with TRBD1. V trimming: 4 bases; J trimming: 8 bases; junction bases outside the gene matches: 8. There are 13 residues in the CDR3. Germline values: CDR1 SGHNT, CDR2 YYREEE (reference sequence). The CDR3 region is CASSPDRKKGYTF. DNA of the CDR3: TGTGCCAGCAGCCCGGACAGGAAGAAAGGCTACACCTTC.

This clone was observed a few times. The CDR3 DNA reads TGTGCCAGCACCCCCCCGGGAAGGGATCAGCCCCAGCATTTT. Translation: CASTPPGRDQPQHF. The chain combines TRBV7-2 with TRBJ1-5; D ambiguous. V was cut by 7 bases and J by 5 bases, with 15 bases left in between. The CDR3 is 14 amino acids. The germline gives CDR1 SGHTA, CDR2 FQGNSA.

This clone was seen more than once but under ten times. This chain connects TRBV4-1 to TRBJ1-4; no clear D. CDR1 and CDR2 from the germline V gene are MGHRA and YSYEKL. V gave up 2 bases and J gave up 3 bases, with 19 bases separating them. The CDR3 has 18 amino acids. This CDR3 is CASSQTMARQLSNEKLFF. The CDR3 nucleotides are TGCGCCAGCAGCCAAACTATGGCTCGGCAGCTTTCTAATGAAAAACTGTTTTTT.

J is TRBJ2-1 and V is TRBV5-1; the match to TRBD1 covers 9 bases. The CDR3 covers 14 residues. V shed 0 bases, J shed 6 bases, and the junction held 1 base outside the gene matches. Germline V lookup: CDR1 SGHRS, CDR2 YFSETQ. The CDR3 region has the DNA TGCGCCAGCAGCTTGGGGGACAGGGCCAATGAGCAGTTCTTC. It specifies CASSLGDRANEQFF.

This clone was detected only once. The chain combines TRBV5-1 with TRBJ1-5; 9 positions agree with TRBD1. The CDR3 contains 15 residues. Unmatched junction bases numbered 5, after V lost 0 bases and J lost 7 bases. Germline V gives CDR1 SGHRS, CDR2 YFSETQ. The CDR3 coding sequence is TGCGCCAGCAGCTTGGGGACAGGGGACCAACAGCCCCAGCATTTT. Translating gives CASSLGTGDQQPQHF.

This chain joins TRBV7-9 and TRBJ2-7, with a possible D match to TRBD2 (5 bases). The germline CDR1 and CDR2 sequences are SEHNR and FQNEAQ (reference sequence). CDR3 length: 16 amino acids. The V and J ends lost 2 bases and 0 bases respectively, with 14 bases between them. The chain's CDR3 is CASSLRPRGSSYEQYF. Here the CDR3 DNA reads TGTGCCAGCAGCTTACGTCCTCGAGGGAGCTCCTACGAGCAGTACTTC.

CDR3 region: CASTSGQEAFEQFF. As DNA, the CDR3 is TGTGCCAGTACCTCGGGACAAGAGGCGTTCGAGCAGTTCTTC. The V and J genes are TRBV19 and TRBJ2-1, with D possibly being TRBD1 (6 bases). CDR1 LNHDA and CDR2 SQIVND come from the germline V gene (reference sequence). CDR3 length equals 14 residues. Deletions cut 7 bases from V and 10 bases from J, with 20 bases between. Filled out from reference TRBV19 and TRBJ2-1, the complete variable domain reads DGGITQSPKYLFRKEGQNVTLSCEQNLNHDAMYWYRQDPGQGLRLIYYSQIVNDFQKGDIAEGYSVSREKKESFPLTVTSAQKNPTAFYLCASTSGQEAFEQFFGPGTRLTVL.

The chain couples TRBV7-2 to TRBJ2-7; TRBD2 agrees at 12 bases. The CDR3 spans 17 residues. CDR1 SGHTA and CDR2 FQGNSA come from the germline V gene. The trim removed 3 bases at V and 1 base at J, leaving 7 bases unmatched. The CDR3 DNA reads as TGTGCCAGCAGCTTTAAAGGGGGGACTAGCGGGTCCTACGAGCAGTACTTC. It specifies CASSFKGGTSGSYEQYF.

The chain uses TRBV10-3 and TRBJ1-2; tentatively, D is TRBD1 (6 bases). CDR3 size: 14 residues. Trimming cost V 0 bases and J 4 bases, with 9 bases left between them. Germline lookup yields CDR1 ENHRY and CDR2 SYGVKD. CDR3 nucleotide sequence: TGTGCCATCAGTGAGTCGGGACAAAGCTATGGCTACACCTTC. Amino acids: CAISESGQSYGYTF.

The rearrangement uses TRBV6-5 and TRBJ2-5, with unresolved D. CDR3 length: 9 amino acids. V lost 10 bases and J 4 bases, leaving 4 bases between the germline ends. Germline V gene sequence: CDR1 MNHEY, CDR2 SVGAGI. The CDR3: CATLETQYF. The CDR3 DNA follows: TGTGCCACCCTAGAGACCCAGTACTTC.

V usage is TRBV27 and J usage is TRBJ2-1; perhaps TRBD2 as D (5 bases). Germline lookup yields CDR1 MNHEY and CDR2 SMNVEV (reference sequence). The CDR3 totals 15 residues. The germline V and J ends were trimmed by 2 bases and 0 bases, with 8 bases remaining between them. The CDR3 region is CASSLGRDSYNEQFF. CDR3 DNA sequence: TGTGCCAGCAGTTTAGGTCGGGACTCCTACAATGAGCAGTTCTTC.

V gene TRBV7-9 combines with J gene TRBJ1-1; TRBD1 matches 8 bases. Germline CDR1 SEHNR, CDR2 FQNEAQ (reference sequence). V shed 5 bases, J shed 0 bases, and the junction held 5 bases outside the gene matches. The CDR3 extends over 15 amino acids. CDR3 sequence (DNA): TGTGCCAGCAGCCCCCCGGGACAGGTGAACACTGAAGCTTTCTTT. Translated: CASSPPGQVNTEAFF.

The rearrangement uses TRBV5-1 and TRBJ2-1; D uncertain. The CDR3 is 15 residues long. Germline V gene data show CDR1 as SGHRS and CDR2 as YFSETQ. The ends were cut back, 2 bases at V and 0 bases at J, with 9 bases in the middle. The CDR3 loop reads CASSFGGSSYNEQFF. DNA of the CDR3: TGCGCCAGCAGCTTTGGCGGTAGCTCCTACAATGAGCAGTTCTTC.

This clone showed up just once. V gene TRBV9 combines with J gene TRBJ2-7; 10 nucleotides match TRBD2. Germline lookup yields CDR1 SGDLS and CDR2 YYNGEE. Trimming cost V 0 bases and J 7 bases; bases outside gene matches: 7. The CDR3 has 15 amino acids. CDR3 loop: CASSVESGRAWEQYF. The CDR3 nucleotides read TGTGCCAGCAGCGTAGAAAGCGGGAGGGCGTGGGAGCAGTACTTC.